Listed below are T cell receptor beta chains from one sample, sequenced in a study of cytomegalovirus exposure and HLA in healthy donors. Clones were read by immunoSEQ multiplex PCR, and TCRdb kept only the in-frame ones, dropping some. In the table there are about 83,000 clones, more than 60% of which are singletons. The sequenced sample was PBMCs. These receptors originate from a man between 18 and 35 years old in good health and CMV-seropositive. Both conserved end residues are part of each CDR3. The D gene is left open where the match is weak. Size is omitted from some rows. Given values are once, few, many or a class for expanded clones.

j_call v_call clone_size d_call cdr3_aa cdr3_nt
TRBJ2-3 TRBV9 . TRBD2 CASSVASGSTDTQYF TGTGCCAGCAGCGTAGCTAGCGGGAGCACAGATACGCAGTATTTT
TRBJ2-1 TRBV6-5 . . CASSRGGQDYNEQFF TGTGCCAGCAGTCGCGGCGGGCAGGATTACAATGAGCAGTTCTTC
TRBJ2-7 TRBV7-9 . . CASSSGLTYEQYF TGTGCCAGCAGCTCGGGACTCACCTACGAGCAGTACTTC
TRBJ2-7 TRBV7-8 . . CASSFAGSIYEQYF TGTGCCAGCAGCTTCGCCGGGAGCATCTACGAGCAGTACTTC
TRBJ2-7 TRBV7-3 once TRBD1 CASSPGQGPYEQYF TGTGCCAGCAGCCCGGGACAGGGGCCTTACGAGCAGTACTTC
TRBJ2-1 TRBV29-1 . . CSVERNNEQFF TGCAGCGTTGAGAGAAACAATGAGCAGTTCTTC
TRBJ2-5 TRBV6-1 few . CASRRESQETQYF TGTGCCAGCCGACGGGAATCTCAAGAGACCCAGTACTTC
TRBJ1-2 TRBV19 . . CASSIGTVYGYTF TGTGCCAGTAGTATCGGGACTGTCTATGGCTACACCTTC
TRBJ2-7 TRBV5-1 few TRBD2 CASSRTSGYYEQYF TGCGCCAGCAGCCGGACTAGCGGATACTACGAGCAGTACTTC
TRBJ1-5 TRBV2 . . CASSDNRVEPNSNQPQHF TGTGCCAGCAGTGATAATCGAGTGGAGCCTAATAGCAATCAGCCCCAGCATTTT
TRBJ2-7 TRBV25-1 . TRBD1 CASSEGQGVRNEQYF TGTGCCAGCAGTGAGGGGCAGGGGGTTCGCAACGAGCAGTACTTC
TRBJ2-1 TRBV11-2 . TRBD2 CASRLTARSGSTNEQFF TGTGCCAGCAGGCTTACGGCCAGGAGCGGGAGTACGAATGAGCAGTTCTTC
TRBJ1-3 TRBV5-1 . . CASSRDTGNTIYF TGCGCCAGCAGCCGGGACACTGGAAACACCATATATTTT
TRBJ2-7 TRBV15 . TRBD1 CATSRAGGTYEQYF TGTGCCACCAGCAGGGCAGGGGGTACCTACGAGCAGTACTTC
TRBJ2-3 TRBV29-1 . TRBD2 CSVTSGSSADTQYF TGCAGCGTCACTAGCGGGAGTTCGGCAGATACGCAGTATTTT
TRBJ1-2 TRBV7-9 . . CASSTRDTRYGYTF TGTGCCAGCAGCACCCGGGACACAAGATATGGCTACACCTTC
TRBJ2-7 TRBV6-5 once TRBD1 CASTDRGYEQYF TGTGCCAGCACAGACAGGGGTTACGAGCAGTACTTC
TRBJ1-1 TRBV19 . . CASSIATNTPEAFF TGTGCCAGTAGTATAGCAACTAATACGCCTGAAGCTTTCTTT
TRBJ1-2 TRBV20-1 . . CSASGDGYTF TGCAGTGCTAGCGGGGATGGCTACACCTTC
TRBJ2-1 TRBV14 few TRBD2 CASSPTSGRKLWQFF TGTGCCAGCAGCCCGACTAGCGGGAGGAAATTGTGGCAGTTCTTC
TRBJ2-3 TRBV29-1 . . CSVVWGPDTQYF TGCAGCGTTGTTTGGGGCCCAGATACGCAGTATTTT
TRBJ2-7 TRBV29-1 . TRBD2 CSVFGLAGVHEQYF TGCAGCGTTTTCGGACTAGCGGGAGTCCACGAGCAGTACTTC
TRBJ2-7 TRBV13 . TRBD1 CASSSRGRGFYEQYF TGTGCCAGCTCCTCGAGGGGCAGGGGGTTCTACGAGCAGTACTTC
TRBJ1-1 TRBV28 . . CASRVRLANTEAFF TGTGCCAGCAGAGTCAGGTTGGCGAACACTGAAGCTTTCTTT
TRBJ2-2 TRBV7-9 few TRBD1 CASSLDRGRGTGELFF TGTGCCAGCAGCTTAGACAGGGGGCGAGGTACCGGGGAGCTGTTTTTT
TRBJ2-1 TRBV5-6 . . CASRTRATSSYNEQFF TGTGCCAGCAGAACGAGGGCGACAAGCTCCTACAATGAGCAGTTCTTC
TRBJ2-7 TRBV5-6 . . CASSWGDPEKQYF TGTGCCAGCAGCTGGGGGGACCCGGAAAAGCAGTACTTC
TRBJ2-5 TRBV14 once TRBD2 CASSRTSGSGKTQYF TGTGCCAGCAGCCGGACTAGCGGGAGTGGGAAGACCCAGTACTTC
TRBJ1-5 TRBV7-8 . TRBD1 CASSRGTESNQPQHF TGTGCCAGCAGCCGTGGGACAGAGAGCAATCAGCCCCAGCATTTT
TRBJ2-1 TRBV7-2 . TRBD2 CASSLSAGDHEQFF TGTGCCAGCAGCTTATCCGCGGGAGATCATGAGCAGTTCTTC
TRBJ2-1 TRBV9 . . CASSVGLAREQFF TGTGCCAGCAGCGTAGGGCTAGCTCGGGAGCAGTTCTTC
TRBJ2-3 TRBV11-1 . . CASSVNERRAQDTQYF TGTGCCAGCAGCGTCAACGAGAGGAGGGCTCAGGATACGCAGTATTTT
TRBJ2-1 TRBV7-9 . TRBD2 CASRSGSGSPSSYNEQFF TGTGCCAGCAGGTCAGGCAGCGGGAGTCCTTCCTCCTACAATGAGCAGTTCTTC
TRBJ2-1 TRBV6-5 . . CASTRERSYNEQFF TGTGCCAGCACACGGGAACGGTCCTACAATGAGCAGTTCTTC
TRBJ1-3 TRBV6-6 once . CASSPRQEWRNTIYF TGTGCCAGCAGTCCGCGACAGGAATGGCGAAACACCATATATTTT
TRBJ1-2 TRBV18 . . CASSAQDRGYGYTF TGTGCCAGCTCGGCTCAGGACAGAGGCTATGGCTACACCTTC
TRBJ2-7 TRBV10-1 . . CATALKGLFYEQYF TGCGCCACCGCCTTAAAGGGACTTTTTTACGAGCAGTACTTC
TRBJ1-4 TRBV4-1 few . CASSQTPGFNEKLFF TGCGCCAGCAGCCAAACCCCAGGGTTTAATGAAAAACTGTTTTTT
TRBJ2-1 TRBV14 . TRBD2 CASSHNILAGGHNEQFF TGTGCCAGCAGCCACAATATACTAGCGGGAGGCCACAATGAGCAGTTCTTC
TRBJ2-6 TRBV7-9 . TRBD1 CASSPRQGDVGANVLTF TGTGCCAGCAGCCCCCGACAGGGTGATGTTGGGGCCAACGTCCTGACTTTC
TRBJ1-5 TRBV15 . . CATSQGRTNQPQHF TGTGCCACCAGTCAGGGCCGTACCAATCAGCCCCAGCATTTT
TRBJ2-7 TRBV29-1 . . CSVIVAMSSYEQYF TGCAGCGTTATAGTCGCGATGAGCTCCTACGAGCAGTACTTC
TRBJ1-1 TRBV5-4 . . CASSLWGPRRNTEAFF TGTGCCAGCAGCTTGTGGGGGCCCCGCCGTAACACTGAAGCTTTCTTT
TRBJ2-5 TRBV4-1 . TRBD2 CASSQGLAGETQYF TGCGCCAGCAGCCAAGGACTAGCGGGAGAGACCCAGTACTTC
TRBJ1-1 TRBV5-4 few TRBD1 CASSHGTGSWGTEAFF TGTGCCAGCAGCCACGGGACAGGGTCTTGGGGCACTGAAGCTTTCTTT
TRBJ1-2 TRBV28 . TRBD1 CASLDREYGYTF TGTGCCAGCCTAGACAGGGAATATGGCTACACCTTC
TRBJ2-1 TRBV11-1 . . CASSGLSYNEQFF TGTGCCAGCAGCGGCCTCTCCTACAATGAGCAGTTCTTC
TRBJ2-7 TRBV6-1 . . CASRRSRGGSYEQYF TGTGCCAGCAGGCGCTCTAGGGGGGGCTCCTACGAGCAGTACTTC
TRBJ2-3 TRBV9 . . CASSVGGTYTQYF TGTGCCAGCAGCGTGGGAGGCACTTATACGCAGTATTTT
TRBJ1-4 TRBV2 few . CASSATGLVF TGTGCCAGCAGTGCTACAGGGCTTGTGTTT
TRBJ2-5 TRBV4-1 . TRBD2 CASSQEGLAGGPGETQYF TGCGCCAGCAGCCAAGAGGGACTAGCGGGAGGGCCTGGGGAGACCCAGTACTTC
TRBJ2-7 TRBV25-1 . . CASGRSSSREQYF TGTGCCAGCGGGAGGTCAAGTTCGAGGGAGCAGTACTTC
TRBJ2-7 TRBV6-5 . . CASSAIGTPSGEQYF TGTGCCAGCAGTGCCATCGGGACTCCAAGTGGGGAGCAGTACTTC
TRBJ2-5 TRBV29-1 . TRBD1 CSVEVPPGGRETQYF TGCAGCGTTGAAGTACCCCCAGGGGGCCGGGAGACCCAGTACTTC
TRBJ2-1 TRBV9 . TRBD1 CASSERTGGYNEQFF TGTGCCAGCAGCGAAAGGACAGGAGGTTACAATGAGCAGTTCTTC
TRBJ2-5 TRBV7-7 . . CASSPYSPVGAGTQYF TGTGCTAGCAGCCCCTACTCCCCAGTGGGGGCGGGGACCCAGTACTTC
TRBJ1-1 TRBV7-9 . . CASSLVTGNTEAFF TGTGCCAGCAGCTTAGTGACAGGGAACACTGAAGCTTTCTTT
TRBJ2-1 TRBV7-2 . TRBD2 CASSPPSGSAYNEQFF TGTGCCAGCAGCCCTCCTAGCGGGAGCGCCTACAATGAGCAGTTCTTC
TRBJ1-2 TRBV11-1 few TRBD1 CASSPDRVDGYTF TGTGCCAGCAGCCCCGACAGGGTGGATGGCTACACCTTC
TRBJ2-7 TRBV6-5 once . CASSYSRGNYEQYF TGTGCCAGCAGTTACTCGAGGGGGAACTACGAGCAGTACTTC